Shown below are 9 T cell receptor beta chains from a single sample sequenced in a study of vaccination and CD4 T cells after COVID-19. Their recognized antigens are unknown. The study sequenced cultured CD4+ T cell DNA using the Oncomine TCR Beta short-read assay. TCRdb reprocessed the PCR reads with MiXCR, giving one entry per CDR3 protein. The data show over 9,500 distinct CDR3 sequences, roughly 54% seen once. Regarding treatment: 10-day PBMC culture with coronavirus spike peptide pools or control peptides (ViraFEST assay). The source material was CD4+ T cells from blood, cultured in vitro. These receptors originate from a human donor who had recovered from COVID-19.

The V call is TRBV6-5, the J call TRBJ1-1, with a weak D call TRBD1 (5 bases). This CDR3 has 15 amino acids. Germline values: CDR1 MNHEY, CDR2 SVGAGI. Trimming removed 0 bases at V and 1 base at J, with 9 bases between. CDR3 region: CASSYSRGANTEAFF. In DNA form, the CDR3 reads TGTGCCAGCAGTTACTCGAGAGGGGCGAACACTGAAGCTTTCTTT.

For this clonotype: At one of its ends the junction is not consistent with the germline gene, which may arise from a read error. The J gene is TRBJ2-5, the V gene TRBV7-8, with D tentatively TRBD2 (6 bases). CDR1 and CDR2 (germline): SGHVS, FQNEAQ. CDR3 size: 14 residues. This CDR3 is CASSPWGVGESQYF. The CDR3 DNA follows: TGTGCCAGCAGCCCATGGGGGGTCGGGGAGAGCCAGTACTTC.

This clonotype has only a few counts. The V and J genes are TRBV19 and TRBJ1-5, with 10 bases fitting TRBD1. Germline trimming cut 9 bases from V and 7 bases from J; bases unmatched to any gene: 12. The length of the CDR3 is 15 residues. Germline values: CDR1 LNHDA, CDR2 SQIVND (reference sequence). In nucleotides, the CDR3 is TGTGCCAGCAGCAATCGACAGGGGGCTTGGCAGCCCCAGCATTTT. This sequence encodes CASSNRQGAWQPQHF.

The chain combines TRBV7-2 with TRBJ2-1; 7 bases are shared with TRBD1. CDR1 is SGHTA, CDR2 FQGNSA, per germline. Losses at the gene ends were 3 bases for V and 7 bases for J; bases not matched to a gene: 3. CDR3 length: 13 amino acids. For the CDR3, the DNA is TGTGCCAGCAGCTTCACCAGGGGGAATGAGCAGTTCTTC. Translating gives CASSFTRGNEQFF. The complete variable domain, with remaining parts taken from reference TRBV7-2 and TRBJ2-1, reads GAGVSQSPSNKVTEKGKDVELRCDPISGHTALYWYRQSLGQGLEFLIYFQGNSAPDKSGLPSDRFSAERTGGSVSTLTIQRTQQEDSAVYLCASSFTRGNEQFFGPGTRLTVL.

The chain links TRBV7-3 to TRBJ1-5; D unresolved. V gave up 5 bases and J gave up 0 bases, with 20 bases separating them. This CDR3 has 18 amino acids. The germline gives CDR1 SGHTA, CDR2 FQGTGA. The DNA of the CDR3 is TGTGCCAGCAGCAAAACGCATCCCGGGAGATTTAGCAATCAGCCCCAGCATTTT. Its protein is CASSKTHPGRFSNQPQHF.

This clonotype was seen only a few times. One junction end does not reproduce the germline sequence, and a read error may be involved. The rearrangement uses TRBV11-2 and TRBJ1-5; 8 bases map to TRBD1. CDR3 size: 14 residues. The V gene's germline CDR1 is SGHAT and CDR2 FQNNGV. The CDR3 coding sequence is TGTGCCAGCAGCCTAGACAGGGGTAATCAGCCCCAGCATTTT. This gives the protein CASSLDRGNQPQHF.

This rearrangement joins TRBV5-1 to TRBJ2-2; 9 positions agree with TRBD1. This CDR3 has 15 amino acids. From germline, CDR1 is SGHRS and CDR2 YFSETQ. V was pared by 4 bases and J by 4 bases, with 5 bases of the junction left unmatched. CDR3 DNA: TGCGCCAGCAGCCCAGGGACAGGGCCCACCGGGGAGCTGTTTTTT. This translates into CASSPGTGPTGELFF.

The chain combines TRBV2 with TRBJ2-6; TRBD1 matches at 8 bases. This CDR3 is built from 17 residues. Germline assignment: CDR1 SNHLY and CDR2 FYNNEI. J lost 6 bases, V lost 6 bases, and 13 bases had no gene match. Here the CDR3 reads CASRDGQGRSVANVLTF. The CDR3 region has the DNA TGTGCCAGCAGAGATGGACAGGGCCGATCCGTGGCCAACGTCCTGACTTTC.

A few counts support this clonotype. The chain joins TRBV27 to TRBJ2-2; the match to TRBD2 covers 9 bases. The CDR3 is made up of 16 amino acids. Germline CDR1 and CDR2: MNHEY and SMNVEV (reference sequence). Losses at the gene ends were 5 bases for V and 4 bases for J; bases not matched to a gene: 8. CDR3 in amino acids: CASSREGLASTGELFF. CDR3 DNA sequence: TGTGCCAGCAGTAGGGAGGGACTAGCCTCCACCGGGGAGCTGTTTTTT.